This T cell receptor (beta chain) was found in a study of vaccination effects on CD4 cells after COVID-19. Once cultured for approximately ten days, the cells underwent separation to obtain CD4+ T cells. Either the mRNA-1273 or the BNT162b2 vaccine was given to participants as two doses. Trimming left V 0 bases short and J 5 bases short, with 7 bases between. Germline-derived CDR1 and CDR2 are LGHDT and YNNKEL (reference sequence). The CDR3 contains 13 residues. Profiled with immunoSEQ multiplex PCR; TCRdb holds only in-frame clones, not every one. The data show about 73,000 clones, about 73% seen once. As for this clone: As yet, its antigen is unknown.

The chain has TRBV3-1 (or the pseudogene TRBV3-2) and TRBJ1-1; no firm D call. Source: CD4+ T cells from PBMCs cultured without peptide, taken after COVID-19 vaccination. This sequence was found in a human donor who received a COVID-19 vaccine. The chain's CDR3 is CASSQDWGTEAFF. In nucleotides, the CDR3 is TGTGCCAGCAGCCAAGATTGGGGAACTGAAGCTTTCTTT.